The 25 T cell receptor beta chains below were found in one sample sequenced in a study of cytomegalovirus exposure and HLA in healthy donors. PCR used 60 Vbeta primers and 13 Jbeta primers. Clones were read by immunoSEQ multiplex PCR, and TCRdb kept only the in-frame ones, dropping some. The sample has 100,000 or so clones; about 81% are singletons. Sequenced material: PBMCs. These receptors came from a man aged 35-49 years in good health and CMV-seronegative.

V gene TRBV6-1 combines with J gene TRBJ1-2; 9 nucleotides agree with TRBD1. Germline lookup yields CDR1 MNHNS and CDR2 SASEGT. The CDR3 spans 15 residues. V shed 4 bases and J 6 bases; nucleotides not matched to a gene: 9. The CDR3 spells CASSATMGQGDGYTF. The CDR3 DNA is TGTGCCAGCAGTGCCACCATGGGACAGGGTGATGGCTACACCTTC.

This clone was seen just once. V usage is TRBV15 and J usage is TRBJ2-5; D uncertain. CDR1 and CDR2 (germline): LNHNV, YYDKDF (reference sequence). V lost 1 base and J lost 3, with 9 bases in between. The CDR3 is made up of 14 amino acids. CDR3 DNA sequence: TGTGCCACCAGCAGAGGGAGAGGCGAAGAGACCCAGTACTTC. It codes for CATSRGRGEETQYF.

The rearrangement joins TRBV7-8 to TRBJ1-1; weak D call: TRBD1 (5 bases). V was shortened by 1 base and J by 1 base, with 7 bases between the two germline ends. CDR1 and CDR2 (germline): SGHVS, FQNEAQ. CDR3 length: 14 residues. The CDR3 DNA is TGTGCCAGCAGCTTAGGGCAGGGGAACACTGAAGCTTTCTTT. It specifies CASSLGQGNTEAFF.

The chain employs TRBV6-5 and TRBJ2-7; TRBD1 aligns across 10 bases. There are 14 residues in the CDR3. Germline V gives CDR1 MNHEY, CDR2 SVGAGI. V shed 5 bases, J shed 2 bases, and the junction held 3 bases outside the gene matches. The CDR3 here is CASSGQGGPYEQYF. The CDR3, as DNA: TGTGCCAGCAGTGGACAGGGGGGCCCCTACGAGCAGTACTTC.

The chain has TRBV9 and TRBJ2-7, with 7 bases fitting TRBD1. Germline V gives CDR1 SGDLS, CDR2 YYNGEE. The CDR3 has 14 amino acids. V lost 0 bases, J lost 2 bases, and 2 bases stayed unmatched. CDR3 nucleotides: TGTGCCAGCAGCGTAGGACAGGGAACCTACGAGCAGTACTTC. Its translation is CASSVGQGTYEQYF.

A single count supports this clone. This CDR3 reads CASSDAPGQGSQPQHF. DNA of the CDR3: TGTGCCAGCAGTGACGCCCCGGGACAGGGGAGTCAGCCCCAGCATTTT. This chain uses TRBV25-1 with TRBJ1-5, with TRBD1 matching over 10 bases. Germline CDR1 and CDR2: MGHDK and SYGVNS. V trimming: 3 bases; J trimming: 6 bases; junction bases outside the gene matches: 8. This CDR3 contains 16 residues.

The CDR3 region is CASSPGQGSTEAFF. CDR3 DNA: TGTGCCAGCAGCCCGGGACAGGGAAGTACTGAAGCTTTCTTT. The rearrangement joins TRBV7-9 to TRBJ1-1, with 9 bases lining up with TRBD1. The CDR3 is 14 residues long. V trimming: 5 bases; J trimming: 5 bases; junction bases outside the gene matches: 6. Germline loops: CDR1 SEHNR, CDR2 FQNEAQ (reference sequence). The complete variable domain, with remaining parts taken from reference TRBV7-9 and TRBJ1-1, reads DTGVSQNPRHKITKRGQNVTFRCDPISEHNRLYWYRQTLGQGPEFLTYFQNEAQLEKSRLLSDRFSAERPKGSFSTLEIQRTEQGDSAMYLCASSPGQGSTEAFFGQGTRLTVV.

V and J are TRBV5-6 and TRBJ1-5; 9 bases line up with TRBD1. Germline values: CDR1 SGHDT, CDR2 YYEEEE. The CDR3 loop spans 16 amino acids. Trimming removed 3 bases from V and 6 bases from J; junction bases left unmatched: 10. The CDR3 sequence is CASSSTGGPNGQPQHF. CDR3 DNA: TGTGCCAGCAGCTCTACAGGGGGCCCGAATGGTCAGCCCCAGCATTTT.

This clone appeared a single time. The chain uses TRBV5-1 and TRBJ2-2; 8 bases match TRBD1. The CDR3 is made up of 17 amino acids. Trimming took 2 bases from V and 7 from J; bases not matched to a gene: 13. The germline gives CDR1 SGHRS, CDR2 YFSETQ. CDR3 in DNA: TGCGCCAGCAGCTTCCGGACAGGGAGAATTGGTGGCGGGGAGCTGTTTTTT. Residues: CASSFRTGRIGGGELFF.

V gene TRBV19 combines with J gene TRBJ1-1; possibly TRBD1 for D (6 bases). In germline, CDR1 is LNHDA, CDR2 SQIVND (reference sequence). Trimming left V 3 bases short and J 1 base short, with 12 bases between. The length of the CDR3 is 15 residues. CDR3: CASSMQQGWNTEAFF. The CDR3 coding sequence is TGTGCCAGTAGTATGCAGCAGGGGTGGAACACTGAAGCTTTCTTT.

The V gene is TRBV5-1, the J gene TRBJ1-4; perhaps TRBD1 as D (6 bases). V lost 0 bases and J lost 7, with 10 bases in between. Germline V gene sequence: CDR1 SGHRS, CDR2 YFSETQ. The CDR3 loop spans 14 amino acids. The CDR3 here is CASSLGGGPEKLFF. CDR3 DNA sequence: TGCGCCAGCAGCTTGGGCGGGGGGCCTGAAAAACTGTTTTTT. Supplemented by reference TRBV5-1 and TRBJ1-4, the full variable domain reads KAGVTQTPRYLIKTRGQQVTLSCSPISGHRSVSWYQQTPGQGLQFLFEYFSETQRNKGNFPGRFSGRQFSNSRSEMNVSTLELGDSALYLCASSLGGGPEKLFFGSGTQLSVL.

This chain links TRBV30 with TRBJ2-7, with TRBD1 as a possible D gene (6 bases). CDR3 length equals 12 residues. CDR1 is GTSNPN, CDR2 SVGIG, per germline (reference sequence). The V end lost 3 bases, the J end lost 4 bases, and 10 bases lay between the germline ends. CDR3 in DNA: TGTGCCTGGAGCCCAGGGGTTTACGAGCAGTACTTC. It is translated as CAWSPGVYEQYF. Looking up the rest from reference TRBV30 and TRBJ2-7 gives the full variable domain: SQTIHQWPATLVQPVGSPLSLECTVEGTSNPNLYWYRQAAGRGLQLLFYSVGIGQISSEVPQNLSASRPQDRQFILSSKKLLLSDSGFYLCAWSPGVYEQYFGPGTRLTVT.

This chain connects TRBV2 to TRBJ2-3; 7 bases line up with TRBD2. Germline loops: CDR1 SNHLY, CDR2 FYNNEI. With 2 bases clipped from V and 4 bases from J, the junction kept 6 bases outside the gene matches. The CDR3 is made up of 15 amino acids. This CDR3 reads CASSELAASSDTQYF. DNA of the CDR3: TGTGCCAGCAGTGAACTAGCGGCTTCATCAGATACGCAGTATTTT.

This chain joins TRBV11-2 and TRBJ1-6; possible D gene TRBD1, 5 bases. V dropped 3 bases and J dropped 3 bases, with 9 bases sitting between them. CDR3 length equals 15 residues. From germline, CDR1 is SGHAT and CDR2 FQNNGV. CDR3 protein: CASSFRGSYNSPLHF. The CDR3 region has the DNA TGTGCCAGCAGCTTCCGGGGGAGCTATAATTCACCCCTCCACTTT.

This chain's CDR3 is CASPGLGANTEAFF. In DNA, the CDR3 is TGTGCCAGCCCAGGCTTGGGGGCGAACACTGAAGCTTTCTTT. V gene TRBV6-1 combines with J gene TRBJ1-1; D is perhaps TRBD1 (6 bases). The CDR3 is 14 residues long. The germline V gene has CDR1 MNHNS and CDR2 SASEGT. V shed 8 bases and J shed 1 base, with 14 bases lying between them.

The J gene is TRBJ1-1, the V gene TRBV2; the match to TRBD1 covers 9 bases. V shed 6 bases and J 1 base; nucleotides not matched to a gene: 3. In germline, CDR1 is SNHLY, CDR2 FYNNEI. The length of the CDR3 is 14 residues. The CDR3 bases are TGTGCCAGCAGAACGACAGGGGGGAACACTGAAGCTTTCTTT. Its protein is CASRTTGGNTEAFF.

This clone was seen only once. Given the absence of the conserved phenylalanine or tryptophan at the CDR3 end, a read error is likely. This chain's CDR3 is CSVEADRGRGNYGYTL. The CDR3 DNA sequence: TGCAGCGTTGAAGCGGACAGGGGCCGTGGAAACTATGGCTACACCCTC. The chain carries TRBV29-1 and TRBJ1-2; 9 nucleotides match TRBD1. Germline trimming cut 1 base from V and 2 bases from J; bases unmatched to any gene: 8. Germline V gene lookup returns CDR1 SQVTM and CDR2 ANQGSEA. CDR3 length equals 16 residues.

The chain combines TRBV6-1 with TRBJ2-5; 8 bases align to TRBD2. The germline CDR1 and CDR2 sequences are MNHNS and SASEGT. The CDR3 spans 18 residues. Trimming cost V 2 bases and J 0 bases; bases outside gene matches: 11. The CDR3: CASSEWGVGGGNQETQYF. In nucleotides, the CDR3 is TGTGCCAGCAGTGAATGGGGCGTCGGGGGGGGAAACCAAGAGACCCAGTACTTC.

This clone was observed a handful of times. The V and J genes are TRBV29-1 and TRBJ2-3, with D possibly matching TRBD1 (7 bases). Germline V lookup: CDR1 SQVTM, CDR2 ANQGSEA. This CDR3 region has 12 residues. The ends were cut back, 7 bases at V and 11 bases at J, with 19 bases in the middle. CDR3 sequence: CSASKGGGVQYF. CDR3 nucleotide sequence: TGCAGCGCCTCCAAAGGGGGCGGGGTGCAGTATTTT.

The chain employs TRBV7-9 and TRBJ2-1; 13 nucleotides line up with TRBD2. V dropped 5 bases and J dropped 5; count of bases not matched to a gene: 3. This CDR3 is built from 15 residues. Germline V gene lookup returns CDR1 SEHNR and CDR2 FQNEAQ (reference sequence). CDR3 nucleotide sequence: TGTGCCAGCAGCCTGGGACTAGCGGGGAACAATGAGCAGTTCTTC. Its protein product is CASSLGLAGNNEQFF. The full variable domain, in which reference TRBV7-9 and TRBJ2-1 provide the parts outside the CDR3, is DTGVSQNPRHKITKRGQNVTFRCDPISEHNRLYWYRQTLGQGPEFLTYFQNEAQLEKSRLLSDRFSAERPKGSFSTLEIQRTEQGDSAMYLCASSLGLAGNNEQFFGPGTRLTVL.

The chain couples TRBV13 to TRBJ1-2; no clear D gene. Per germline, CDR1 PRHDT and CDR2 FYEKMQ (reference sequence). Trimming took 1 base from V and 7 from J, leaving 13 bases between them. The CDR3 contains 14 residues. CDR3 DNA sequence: TGTGCCAGCAGCTTAGCTGCAGGCTTGCGTGGCTACACCTTC. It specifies CASSLAAGLRGYTF.

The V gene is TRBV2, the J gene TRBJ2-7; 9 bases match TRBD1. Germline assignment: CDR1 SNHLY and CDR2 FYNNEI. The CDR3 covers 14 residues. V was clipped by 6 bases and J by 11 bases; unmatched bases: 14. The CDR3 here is CASREDRGRRREYF. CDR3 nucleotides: TGTGCCAGCAGGGAGGACAGGGGACGTCGCCGGGAGTACTTC.

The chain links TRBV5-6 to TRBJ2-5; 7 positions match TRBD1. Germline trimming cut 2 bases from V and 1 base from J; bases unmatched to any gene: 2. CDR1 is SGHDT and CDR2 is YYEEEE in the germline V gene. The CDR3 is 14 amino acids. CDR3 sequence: CASSFGTAQETQYF. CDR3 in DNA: TGTGCCAGCAGCTTTGGGACAGCCCAAGAGACCCAGTACTTC. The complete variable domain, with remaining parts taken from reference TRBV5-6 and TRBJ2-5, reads DAGVTQSPTHLIKTRGQQVTLRCSPKSGHDTVSWYQQALGQGPQFIFQYYEEEERQRGNFPDRFSGHQFPNYSSELNVNALLLGDSALYLCASSFGTAQETQYFGPGTRLLVL.

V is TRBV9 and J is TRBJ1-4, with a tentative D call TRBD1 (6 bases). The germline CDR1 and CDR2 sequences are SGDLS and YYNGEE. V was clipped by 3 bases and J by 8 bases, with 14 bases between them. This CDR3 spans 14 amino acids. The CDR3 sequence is CASSADRSGEKLFF. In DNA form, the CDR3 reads TGTGCCAGCAGCGCCGACAGGTCTGGAGAAAAACTGTTTTTT.

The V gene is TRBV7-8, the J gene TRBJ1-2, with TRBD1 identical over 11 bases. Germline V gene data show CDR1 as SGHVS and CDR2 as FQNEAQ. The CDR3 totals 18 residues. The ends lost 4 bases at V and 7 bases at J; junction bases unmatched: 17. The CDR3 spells CASSSLGGTDRGRGGYTF. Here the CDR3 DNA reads TGTGCCAGCAGCTCATTAGGGGGGACGGACAGGGGGCGCGGTGGCTACACCTTC.